This T cell receptor beta chain emerged from a study of patients and donors after allogeneic stem cell transplantation. Comments on this clonotype: An end of the junction does not agree with germline; a read error may underlie this.

One entry per CDR3 protein, called by TCRdb with MiXCR from the RT-PCR reads. Seen here are around 150,000 distinct CDR3 sequences, about two fifths observed once, and the top ten hold around 50%. Sequencing was carried out using blood, either unsorted or a sorted T cell fraction (not recorded which). This sequence was found in a human donor who was either an allogeneic HSCT recipient or a stem cell or donor lymphocyte infusion donor (not recorded which). It is not recorded whose cells these are; they may come from a transplant donor.

CDR3 protein: CGAEPLEEPTGELFF. The DNA of the CDR3 is TGCGGTGCTGAGCCTTTAGAGGAACCCACCGGGGAGCTGTTTTTT. The V gene is TRBV20-1, the J gene TRBJ2-2; no clear D gene. The length of the CDR3 is 15 residues. CDR1 is DFQATT and CDR2 is SNEGSKA in the germline V gene (reference sequence).